This TCR beta chain came from a study of graft-versus-host responses after intestinal transplantation. Looking at the study overall: Among the recipients, transplants were multivisceral, liver-intestinal, or isolated intestinal.

Regarding this clone: The target antigen is unknown.

Trimming cost V 2 bases and J 4 bases; bases outside gene matches: 2. Germline loops: CDR1 SGHTA, CDR2 FQGTGA. There are 15 residues in the CDR3. Assay: immunoSEQ multiplex PCR; the TCRdb copy retains only in-frame clones and omits some. The table shows 90,000 to 150,000 clones, with approximately 95% occurring only once. This rearrangement joins TRBV7-3 to TRBJ2-3; 11 bases map to TRBD2. This TCR was recovered from a human donor who received an intestinal transplant. The sample was unstimulated CD8+ T cells sorted from spleen or lymph node cells, taken before intestinal transplant. For the CDR3, the DNA is TGTGCCAGCAGCTTAGGGACTAGCGGACCAGATACGCAGTATTTT. Translating gives CASSLGTSGPDTQYF.